This T cell receptor (beta chain) was profiled in a study of Graves' ophthalmopathy and Graves' hyperthyroidism. V was shortened by 7 bases and J by 2 bases, with 14 bases between the two germline ends. CDR3 length: 14 residues. Physicians reached a diagnosis by relying on clinical symptoms, serum thyroxine, TRAb, thyroid ultrasound and orbital computed tomography. The sample holds many counts of this clonotype. As the template, RNA transcripts were used to amplify TCR beta CDR3 regions. Amplification began with first-round RT-PCR using HTBI primers, then second-round multiplex PCR was performed. One entry per CDR3 protein, called by TCRdb with MiXCR from the multiplex PCR reads. The repertoire holds 500,000 to 700,000 distinct CDR3 sequences, with just under 40% as singletons.

The sequence was collected from an adult man with Graves' hyperthyroidism. Source material: peripheral blood or thyroid tissue (not recorded which). The chain uses TRBV12-3 or TRBV12-4 and TRBJ2-5; D is undetermined. The CDR3 DNA reads as TGTGCCAGCACCAATCCCGAAGGGCAAGAGACCCAGTACTTC. It codes for CASTNPEGQETQYF.